This T cell receptor beta chain was captured in a study of blood T cell repertoires in COVID-19. The CDR3 extends over 16 amino acids. The germline V gene encodes CDR1 KGHDR and CDR2 SFDVKD. V was clipped by 4 bases and J by 1 base; unmatched bases: 4. The repertoire was sequenced with immunoSEQ multiplex PCR; TCRdb's copy has only in-frame clones and lacks some. The table shows a few hundred thousand clones, with 80% to 90% occurring only once. V gene TRBV24-1 combines with J gene TRBJ2-5, with 11 bases matching TRBD2. The sample consisted of peripheral blood. The source is a woman aged 45 to 65 with acute or convalescent COVID-19. As DNA, the CDR3 is TGTGCCACCAGTGACGCCGGGACTAGCGGCCAAGAGACCCAGTACTTC. Translated, it gives CATSDAGTSGQETQYF.